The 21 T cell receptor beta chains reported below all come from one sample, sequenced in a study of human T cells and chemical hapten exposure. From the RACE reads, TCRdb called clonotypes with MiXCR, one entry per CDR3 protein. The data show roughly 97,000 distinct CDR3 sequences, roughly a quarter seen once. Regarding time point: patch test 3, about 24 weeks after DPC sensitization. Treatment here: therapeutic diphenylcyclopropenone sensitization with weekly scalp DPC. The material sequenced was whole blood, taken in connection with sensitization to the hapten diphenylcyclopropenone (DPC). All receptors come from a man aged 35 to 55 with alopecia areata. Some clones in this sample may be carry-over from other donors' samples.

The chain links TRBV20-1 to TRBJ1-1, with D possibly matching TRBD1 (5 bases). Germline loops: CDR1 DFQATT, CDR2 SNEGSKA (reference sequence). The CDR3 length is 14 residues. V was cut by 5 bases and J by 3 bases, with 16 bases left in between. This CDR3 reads CSAGKFSGHTEAFF. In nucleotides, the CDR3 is TGCAGTGCTGGAAAGTTTTCAGGGCACACTGAAGCTTTCTTT.

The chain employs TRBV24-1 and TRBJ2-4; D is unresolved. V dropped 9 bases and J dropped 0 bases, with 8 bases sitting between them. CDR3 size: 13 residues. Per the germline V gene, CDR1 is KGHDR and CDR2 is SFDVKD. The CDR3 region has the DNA TGTGCCACCCTGACTGAAGCCAAAAACATTCAGTACTTC. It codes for CATLTEAKNIQYF.

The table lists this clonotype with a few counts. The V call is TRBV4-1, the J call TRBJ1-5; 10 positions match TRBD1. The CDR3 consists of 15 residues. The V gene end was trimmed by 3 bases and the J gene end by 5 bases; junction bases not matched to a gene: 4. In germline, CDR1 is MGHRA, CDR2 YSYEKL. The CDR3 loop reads CASSQAGTGDQPQHF. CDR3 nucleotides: TGCGCCAGCAGCCAGGCCGGGACAGGGGATCAGCCCCAGCATTTT.

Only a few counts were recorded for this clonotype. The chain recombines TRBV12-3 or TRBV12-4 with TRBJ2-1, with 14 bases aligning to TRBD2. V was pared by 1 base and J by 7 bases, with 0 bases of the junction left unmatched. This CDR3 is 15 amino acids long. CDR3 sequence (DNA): TGTGCCAGCAGTTTAGGGACTAGCGGGGGGAATGAGCAGTTCTTC. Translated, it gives CASSLGTSGGNEQFF.

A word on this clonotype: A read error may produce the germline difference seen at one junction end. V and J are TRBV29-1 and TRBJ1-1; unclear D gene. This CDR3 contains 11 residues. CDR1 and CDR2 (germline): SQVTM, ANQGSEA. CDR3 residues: CSVEGTTEAFF. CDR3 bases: TGCAGCGTCGAAGGAACTACTGAAGCTTTCTTT. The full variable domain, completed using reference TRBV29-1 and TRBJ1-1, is SAVISQKPSRDICQRGTSLTIQCQVDSQVTMMFWYRQQPGQSLTLIATANQGSEATYESGFVIDKFPISRPNLTFSTLTVSNMSPEDSSIYLCSVEGTTEAFFGQGTRLTVV.

CDR3 sequence: CASSPSTGVSGNTIYF. The CDR3 region has the DNA TGTGCCAGCTCACCATCTACAGGGGTATCTGGAAACACCATATATTTT. The chain carries TRBV18 and TRBJ1-3; 7 bases fit TRBD1. The CDR3 has 16 residues. CDR1 is KGHSH, CDR2 LQKENI, per germline. J gave up 1 base and V 2 bases, and 5 bases lay outside the gene matches.

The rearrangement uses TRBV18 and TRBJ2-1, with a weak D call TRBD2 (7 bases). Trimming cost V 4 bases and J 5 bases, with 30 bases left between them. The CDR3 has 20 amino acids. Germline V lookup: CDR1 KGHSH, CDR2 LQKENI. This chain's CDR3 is CASSLYRGSPLALNDNEQFF. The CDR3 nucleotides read TGTGCCAGCTCACTCTATAGGGGGTCACCACTAGCGTTAAACGACAATGAGCAGTTCTTC. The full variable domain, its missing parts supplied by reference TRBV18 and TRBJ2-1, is NAGVMQNPRHLVRRRGQEARLRCSPMKGHSHVYWYRQLPEEGLKFMVYLQKENIIDESGMPKERFSAEFPKEGPSILRIQQVVRGDSAAYFCASSLYRGSPLALNDNEQFFGPGTRLTVL.

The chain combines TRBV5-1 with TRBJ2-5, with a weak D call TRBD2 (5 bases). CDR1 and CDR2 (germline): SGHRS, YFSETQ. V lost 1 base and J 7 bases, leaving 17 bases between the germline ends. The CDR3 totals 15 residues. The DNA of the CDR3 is TGCGCCAGCAGCTTGACTAGTGAGAAACTGTCGACCCAGTACTTC. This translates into CASSLTSEKLSTQYF.

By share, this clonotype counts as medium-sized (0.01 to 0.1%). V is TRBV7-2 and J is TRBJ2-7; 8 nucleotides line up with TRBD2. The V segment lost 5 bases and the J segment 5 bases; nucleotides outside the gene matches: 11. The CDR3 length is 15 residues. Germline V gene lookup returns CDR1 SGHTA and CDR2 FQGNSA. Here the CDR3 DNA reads TGTGCCAGCAGCCCTACCTTGCGAGCGGGAGACGAGCAGTACTTC. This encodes CASSPTLRAGDEQYF.

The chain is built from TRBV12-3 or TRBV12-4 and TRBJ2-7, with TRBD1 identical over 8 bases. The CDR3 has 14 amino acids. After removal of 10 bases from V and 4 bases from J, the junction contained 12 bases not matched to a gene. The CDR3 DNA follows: TGTGCCACCACACCATCGACAGGGGCGTACGAGCAGTACTTC. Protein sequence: CATTPSTGAYEQYF.

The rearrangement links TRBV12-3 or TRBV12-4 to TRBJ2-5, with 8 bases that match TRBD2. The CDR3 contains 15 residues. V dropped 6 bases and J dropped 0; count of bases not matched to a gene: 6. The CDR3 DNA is TGTGCCAGCAGGCAGACTAGCGCAGACCAAGAGACCCAGTACTTC. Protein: CASRQTSADQETQYF.

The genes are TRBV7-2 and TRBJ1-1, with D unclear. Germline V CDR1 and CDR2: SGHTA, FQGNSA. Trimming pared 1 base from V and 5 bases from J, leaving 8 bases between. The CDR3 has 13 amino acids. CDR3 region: CASSLDPRTEAFF. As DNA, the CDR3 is TGTGCCAGCAGCTTAGATCCGAGAACTGAAGCTTTCTTT.

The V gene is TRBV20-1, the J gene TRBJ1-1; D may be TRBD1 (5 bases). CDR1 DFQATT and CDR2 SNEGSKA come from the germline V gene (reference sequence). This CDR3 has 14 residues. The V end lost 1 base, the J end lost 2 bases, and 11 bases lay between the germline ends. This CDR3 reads CSARVGGLNTEAFF. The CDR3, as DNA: TGCAGTGCTAGAGTGGGGGGACTTAACACTGAAGCTTTCTTT.

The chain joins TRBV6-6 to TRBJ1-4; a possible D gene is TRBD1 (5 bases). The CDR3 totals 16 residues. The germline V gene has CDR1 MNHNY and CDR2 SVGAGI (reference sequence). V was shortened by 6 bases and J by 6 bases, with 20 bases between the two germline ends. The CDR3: CASRIASLGLDEKLFF. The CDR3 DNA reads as TGTGCCAGCAGGATTGCCAGCTTGGGGCTCGATGAAAAACTGTTTTTT.

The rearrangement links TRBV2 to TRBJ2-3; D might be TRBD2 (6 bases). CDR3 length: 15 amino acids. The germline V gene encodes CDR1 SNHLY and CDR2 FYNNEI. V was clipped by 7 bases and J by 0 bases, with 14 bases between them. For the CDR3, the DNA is TGTGCCAGCACTAGACTAGTTCGTAGCACAGATACGCAGTATTTT. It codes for CASTRLVRSTDTQYF.

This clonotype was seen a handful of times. CDR3 protein: CASSLKGGGPDTQYF. Written as DNA, the CDR3 is TGTGCCAGCAGTTTGAAGGGAGGGGGCCCAGATACGCAGTATTTT. The chain links TRBV12-3 or TRBV12-4 to TRBJ2-3; either TRBD1 or TRBD2 may supply D (7 bases each). Trimming left V 3 bases short and J 4 bases short, with 14 bases between. The CDR3 length is 15 residues.

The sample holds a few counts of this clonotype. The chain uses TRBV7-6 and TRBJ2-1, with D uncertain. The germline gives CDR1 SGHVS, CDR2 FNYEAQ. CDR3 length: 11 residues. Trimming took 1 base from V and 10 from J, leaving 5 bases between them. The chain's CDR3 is CASSLDQEQFF. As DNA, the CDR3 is TGTGCCAGCAGCTTAGACCAGGAGCAGTTCTTC.

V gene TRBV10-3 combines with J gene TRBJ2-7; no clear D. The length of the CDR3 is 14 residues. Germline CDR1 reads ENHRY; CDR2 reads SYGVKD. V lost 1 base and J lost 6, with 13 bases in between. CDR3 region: CAISEFISSGEQYF. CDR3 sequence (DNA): TGTGCCATCAGTGAGTTCATATCCTCGGGCGAGCAGTACTTC.

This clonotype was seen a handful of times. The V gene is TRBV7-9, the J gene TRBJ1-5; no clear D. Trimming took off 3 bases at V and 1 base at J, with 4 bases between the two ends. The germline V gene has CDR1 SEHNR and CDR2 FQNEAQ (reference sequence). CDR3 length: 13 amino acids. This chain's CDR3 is CASSFGSNQPQHF. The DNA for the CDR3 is TGTGCCAGCAGCTTTGGGAGCAATCAGCCCCAGCATTTT.

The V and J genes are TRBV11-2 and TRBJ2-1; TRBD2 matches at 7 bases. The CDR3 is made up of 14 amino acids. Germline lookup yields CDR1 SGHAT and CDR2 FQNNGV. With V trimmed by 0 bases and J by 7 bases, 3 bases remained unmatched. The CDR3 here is CASSLELARNEQFF. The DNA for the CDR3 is TGTGCCAGCAGCTTAGAACTAGCGAGGAATGAGCAGTTCTTC.

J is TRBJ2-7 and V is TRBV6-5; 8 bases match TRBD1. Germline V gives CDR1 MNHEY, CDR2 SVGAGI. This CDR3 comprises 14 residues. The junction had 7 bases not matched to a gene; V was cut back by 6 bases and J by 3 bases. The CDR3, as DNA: TGTGCCAGCAGCCGCCCGGGACAGGACTACGAGCAGTACTTC. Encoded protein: CASSRPGQDYEQYF.